The T cell receptor (beta chain) under discussion was sequenced for a study of response to subunit inactivated influenza vaccine. Using its own MiXCR run on the RT-PCR reads, TCRdb lists one record per CDR3 protein. This sample has 800,000 to 1,000,000 distinct CDR3 sequences, with 21% found just once. Trimming at V came to 3 bases and at J to 3 bases, leaving 7 bases not matched to a gene. The length of the CDR3 is 15 residues. CDR1 is SGDLS and CDR2 is YYNGEE in the germline V gene. The chain recombines TRBV9 with TRBJ2-3, with TRBD2 matching over 7 bases. The clonotype was recovered from a man over 45 who received an inactivated influenza vaccine. The input for sequencing was PBMCs from blood, taken more than 4 days after vaccination. This CDR3 is CASSDSLRGTDTQYF. In nucleotides, the CDR3 is TGTGCCAGCAGCGATAGCCTGCGGGGGACAGATACGCAGTATTTT.